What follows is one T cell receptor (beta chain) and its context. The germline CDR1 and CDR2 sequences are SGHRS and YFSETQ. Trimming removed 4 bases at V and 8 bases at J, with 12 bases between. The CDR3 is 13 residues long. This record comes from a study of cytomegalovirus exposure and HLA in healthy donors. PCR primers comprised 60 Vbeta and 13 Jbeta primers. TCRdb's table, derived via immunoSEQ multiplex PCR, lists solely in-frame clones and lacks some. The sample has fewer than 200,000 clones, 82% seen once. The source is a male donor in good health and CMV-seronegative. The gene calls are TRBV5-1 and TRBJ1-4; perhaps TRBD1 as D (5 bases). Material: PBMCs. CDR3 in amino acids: CASSGDWGEKLFF. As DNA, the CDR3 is TGCGCCAGCAGCGGGGACTGGGGGGAAAAACTGTTTTTT.